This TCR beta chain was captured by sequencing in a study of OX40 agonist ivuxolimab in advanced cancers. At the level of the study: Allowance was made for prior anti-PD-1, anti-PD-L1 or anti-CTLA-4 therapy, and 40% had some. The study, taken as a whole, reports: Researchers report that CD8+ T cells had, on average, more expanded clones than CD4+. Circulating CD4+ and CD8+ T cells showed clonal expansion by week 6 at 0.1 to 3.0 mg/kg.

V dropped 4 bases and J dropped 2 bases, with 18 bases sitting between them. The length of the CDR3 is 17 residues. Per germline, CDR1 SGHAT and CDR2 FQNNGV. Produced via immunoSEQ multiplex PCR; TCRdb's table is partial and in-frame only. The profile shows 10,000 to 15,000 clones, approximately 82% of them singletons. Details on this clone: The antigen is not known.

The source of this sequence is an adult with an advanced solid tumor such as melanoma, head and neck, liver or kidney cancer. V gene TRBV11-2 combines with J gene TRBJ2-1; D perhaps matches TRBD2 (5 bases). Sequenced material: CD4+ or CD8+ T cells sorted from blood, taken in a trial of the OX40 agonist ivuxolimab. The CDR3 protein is CASSSSSGNPTYNEQFF. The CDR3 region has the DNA TGTGCCAGCAGCTCCTCGTCCGGGAATCCAACCTACAATGAGCAGTTCTTC.